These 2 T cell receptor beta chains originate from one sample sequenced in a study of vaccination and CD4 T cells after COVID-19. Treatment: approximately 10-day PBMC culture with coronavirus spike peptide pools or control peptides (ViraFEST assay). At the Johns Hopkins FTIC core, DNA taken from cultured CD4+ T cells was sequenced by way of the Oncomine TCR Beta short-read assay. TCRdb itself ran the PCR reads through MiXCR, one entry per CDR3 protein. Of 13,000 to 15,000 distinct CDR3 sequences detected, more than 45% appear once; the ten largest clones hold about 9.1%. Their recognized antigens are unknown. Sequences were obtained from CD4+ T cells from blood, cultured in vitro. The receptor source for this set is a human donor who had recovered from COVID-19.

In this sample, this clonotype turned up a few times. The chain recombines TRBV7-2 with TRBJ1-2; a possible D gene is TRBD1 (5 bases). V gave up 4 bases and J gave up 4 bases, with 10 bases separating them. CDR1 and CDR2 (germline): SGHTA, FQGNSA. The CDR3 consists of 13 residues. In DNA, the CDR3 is TGTGCCAGCAGCTCGGGGCGGAGCTATGGCTACACCTTC. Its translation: CASSSGRSYGYTF.

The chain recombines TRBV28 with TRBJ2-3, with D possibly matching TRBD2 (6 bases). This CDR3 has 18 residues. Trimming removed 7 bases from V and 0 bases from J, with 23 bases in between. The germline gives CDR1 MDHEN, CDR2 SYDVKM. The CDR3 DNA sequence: TGTGCCAGCATCCCCGGGCCAATAGGCGGGGCGAGCACAGATACGCAGTATTTT. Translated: CASIPGPIGGASTDTQYF. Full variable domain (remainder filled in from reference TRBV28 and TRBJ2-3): DVKVTQSSRYLVKRTGEKVFLECVQDMDHENMFWYRQDPGLGLRLIYFSYDVKMKEKGDIPEGYSVSREKKERFSLILESASTNQTSMYLCASIPGPIGGASTDTQYFGPGTRLTVL.